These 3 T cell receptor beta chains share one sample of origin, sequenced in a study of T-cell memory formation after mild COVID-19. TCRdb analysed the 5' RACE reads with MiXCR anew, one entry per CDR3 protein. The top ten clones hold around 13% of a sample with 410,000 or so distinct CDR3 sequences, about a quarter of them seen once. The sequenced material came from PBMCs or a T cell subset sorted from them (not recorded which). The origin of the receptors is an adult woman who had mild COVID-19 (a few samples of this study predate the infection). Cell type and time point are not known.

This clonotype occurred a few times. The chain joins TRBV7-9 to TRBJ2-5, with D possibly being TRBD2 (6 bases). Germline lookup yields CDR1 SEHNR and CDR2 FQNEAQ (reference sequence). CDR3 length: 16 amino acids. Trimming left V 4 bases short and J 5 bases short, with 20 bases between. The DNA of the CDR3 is TGTGCCAGCAGCTCCCGTCCCGGGACTGGTGTGGAGACCCAGTACTTC. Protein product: CASSSRPGTGVETQYF.

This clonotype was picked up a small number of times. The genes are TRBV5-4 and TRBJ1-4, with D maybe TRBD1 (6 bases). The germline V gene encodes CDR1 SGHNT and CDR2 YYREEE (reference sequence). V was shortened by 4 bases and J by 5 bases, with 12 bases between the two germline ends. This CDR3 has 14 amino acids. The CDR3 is CASSPGQSNEKLFF. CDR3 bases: TGTGCCAGCAGCCCAGGACAGTCAAATGAAAAACTGTTTTTT.

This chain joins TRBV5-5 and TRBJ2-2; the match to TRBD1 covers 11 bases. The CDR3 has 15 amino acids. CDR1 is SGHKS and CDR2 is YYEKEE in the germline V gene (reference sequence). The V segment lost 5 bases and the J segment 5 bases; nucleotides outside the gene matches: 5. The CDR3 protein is CASSMDRGPTGELFF. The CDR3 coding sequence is TGTGCCAGCAGTATGGACAGGGGGCCTACCGGGGAGCTGTTTTTT.